Detailed here is one TCR beta chain. This sample is drawn from a study of blood T cell repertoires in COVID-19. At the level of the study: Material from acute and convalescent COVID-19 was sourced from the United States, Italy and Spain. T cells, B-cell-depleted T cells, or PBMCs provided the cDNA or gDNA that served as material.

TCRdb's copy holds only in-frame clones and misses some; the assay was immunoSEQ multiplex PCR. The repertoire includes a few hundred thousand clones, 65% to 90% of them detected once, and approximately 4.6% sits in the top ten. Donors were grouped by their self-reported clinical history. The length of the CDR3 is 16 residues. Looked up from germline, CDR1 is MDHEN and CDR2 is SYDVKM. V dropped 6 bases and J dropped 9; count of bases not matched to a gene: 17. This receptor was obtained from a woman in her thirties or forties with acute COVID-19. Sample: PBMCs or T cells enriched from blood (not recorded which). V gene TRBV28 combines with J gene TRBJ1-5, with 7 nucleotides matching TRBD1. In nucleotides, the CDR3 is TGTGCCAGCAGCAACAATTTCCCGGGACAGCCTAGGCCCCAGCATTTT. This codes for CASSNNFPGQPRPQHF.